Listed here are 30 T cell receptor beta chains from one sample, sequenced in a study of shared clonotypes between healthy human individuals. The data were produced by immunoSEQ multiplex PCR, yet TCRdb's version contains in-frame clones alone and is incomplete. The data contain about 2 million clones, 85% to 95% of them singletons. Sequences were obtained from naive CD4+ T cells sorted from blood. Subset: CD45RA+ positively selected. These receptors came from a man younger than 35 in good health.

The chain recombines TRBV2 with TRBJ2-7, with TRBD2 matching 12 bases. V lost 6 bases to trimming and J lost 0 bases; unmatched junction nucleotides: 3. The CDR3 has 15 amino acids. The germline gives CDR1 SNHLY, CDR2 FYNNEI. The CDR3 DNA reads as TGTGCCAGCAGCCCACTAGCGGGGGGCTCCTACGAGCAGTACTTC. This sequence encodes CASSPLAGGSYEQYF.

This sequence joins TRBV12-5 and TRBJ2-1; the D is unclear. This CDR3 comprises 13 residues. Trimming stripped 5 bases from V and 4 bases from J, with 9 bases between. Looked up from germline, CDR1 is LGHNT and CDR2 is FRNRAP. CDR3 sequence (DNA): TGTGCTAGTGGTCCCCAAGGTTACAATGAGCAGTTCTTC. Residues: CASGPQGYNEQFF.

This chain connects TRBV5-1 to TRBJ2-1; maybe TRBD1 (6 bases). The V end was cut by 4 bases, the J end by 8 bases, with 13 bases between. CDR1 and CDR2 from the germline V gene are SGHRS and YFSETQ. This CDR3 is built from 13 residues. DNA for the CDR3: TGCGCCAGCAGCAACACAGGGACCGATGAGCAGTTCTTC. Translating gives CASSNTGTDEQFF.

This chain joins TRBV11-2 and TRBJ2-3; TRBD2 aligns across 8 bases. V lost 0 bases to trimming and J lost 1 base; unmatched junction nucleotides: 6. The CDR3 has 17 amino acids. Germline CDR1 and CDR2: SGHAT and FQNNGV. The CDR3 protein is CASSLDQWRGGTDTQYF. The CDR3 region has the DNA TGTGCCAGCAGCTTAGATCAGTGGCGGGGGGGCACAGATACGCAGTATTTT.

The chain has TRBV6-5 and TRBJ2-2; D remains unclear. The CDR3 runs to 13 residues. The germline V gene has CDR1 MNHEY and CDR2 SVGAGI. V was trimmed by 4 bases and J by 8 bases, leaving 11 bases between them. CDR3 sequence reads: CASSFANSGELFF. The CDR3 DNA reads TGTGCCAGCAGTTTCGCGAACTCGGGGGAGCTGTTTTTT.

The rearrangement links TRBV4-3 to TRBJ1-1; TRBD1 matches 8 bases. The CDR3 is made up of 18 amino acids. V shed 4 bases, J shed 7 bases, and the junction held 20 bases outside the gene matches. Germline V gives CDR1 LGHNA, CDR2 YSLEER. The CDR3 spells CASSLQPLGQALEGEAFF. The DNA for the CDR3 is TGCGCCAGCAGCCTCCAACCCTTGGGACAGGCTCTAGAGGGTGAAGCTTTCTTT.

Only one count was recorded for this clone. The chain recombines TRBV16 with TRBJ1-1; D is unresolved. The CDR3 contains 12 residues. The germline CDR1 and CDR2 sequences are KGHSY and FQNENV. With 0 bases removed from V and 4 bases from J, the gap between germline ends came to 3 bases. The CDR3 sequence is CASSQSITEAFF. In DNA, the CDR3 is TGTGCCAGCAGCCAATCCATCACTGAAGCTTTCTTT.

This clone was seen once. The CDR3: CATSRESFGNQPQHF. The DNA for the CDR3 is TGTGCCACCAGCAGAGAAAGCTTTGGCAATCAGCCCCAGCATTTT. The chain employs TRBV15 and TRBJ1-5, with unresolved D. The CDR3 is made up of 15 amino acids. Germline CDR1 is LNHNV and CDR2 is YYDKDF (reference sequence). With 0 bases removed from V and 2 bases from J, the gap between germline ends came to 8 bases.

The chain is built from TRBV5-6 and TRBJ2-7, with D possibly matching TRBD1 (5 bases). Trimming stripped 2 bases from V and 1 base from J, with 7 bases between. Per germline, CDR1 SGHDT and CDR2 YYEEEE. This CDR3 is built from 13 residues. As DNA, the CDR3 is TGTGCCAGCAGCTTTGGACAATCCTACGAGCAGTACTTC. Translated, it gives CASSFGQSYEQYF.

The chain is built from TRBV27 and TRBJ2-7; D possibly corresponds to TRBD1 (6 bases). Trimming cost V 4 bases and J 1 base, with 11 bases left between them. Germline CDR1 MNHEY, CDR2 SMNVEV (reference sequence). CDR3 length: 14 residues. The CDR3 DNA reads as TGTGCCAGCAGTTCCGAGGACAGTTCCTACGAGCAGTACTTC. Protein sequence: CASSSEDSSYEQYF.

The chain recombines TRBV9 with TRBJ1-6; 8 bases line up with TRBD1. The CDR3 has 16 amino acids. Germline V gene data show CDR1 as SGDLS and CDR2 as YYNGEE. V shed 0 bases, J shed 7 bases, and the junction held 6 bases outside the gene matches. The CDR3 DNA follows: TGTGCCAGCAGCGTAGGGCAGGGGGCTGAAAATTCACCCCTCCACTTT. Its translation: CASSVGQGAENSPLHF.

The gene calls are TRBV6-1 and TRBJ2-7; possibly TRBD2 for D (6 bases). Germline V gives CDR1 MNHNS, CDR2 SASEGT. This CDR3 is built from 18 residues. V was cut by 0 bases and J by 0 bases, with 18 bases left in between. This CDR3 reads CASSEAVTGLLSSYEQYF. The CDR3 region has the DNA TGTGCCAGCAGTGAAGCGGTTACGGGACTCTTGAGCTCCTACGAGCAGTACTTC.

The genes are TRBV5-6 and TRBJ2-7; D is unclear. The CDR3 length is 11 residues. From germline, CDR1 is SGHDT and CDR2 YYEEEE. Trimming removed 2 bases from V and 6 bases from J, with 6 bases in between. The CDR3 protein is CASSFLGEQYF. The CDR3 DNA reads TGTGCCAGCAGCTTTCTCGGCGAGCAGTACTTC.

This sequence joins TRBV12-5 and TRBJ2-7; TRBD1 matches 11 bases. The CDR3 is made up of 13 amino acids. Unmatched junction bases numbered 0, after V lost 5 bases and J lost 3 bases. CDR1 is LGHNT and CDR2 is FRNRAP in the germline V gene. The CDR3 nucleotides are TGTGCTAGTGGTGGGACAGGGGGCTACGAGCAGTACTTC. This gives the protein CASGGTGGYEQYF.

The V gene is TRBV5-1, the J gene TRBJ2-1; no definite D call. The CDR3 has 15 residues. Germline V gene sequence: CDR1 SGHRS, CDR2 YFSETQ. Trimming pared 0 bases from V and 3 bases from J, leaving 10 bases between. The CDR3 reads CASSLASRNYNEQFF. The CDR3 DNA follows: TGCGCCAGCAGCTTGGCCTCGCGGAACTACAATGAGCAGTTCTTC.

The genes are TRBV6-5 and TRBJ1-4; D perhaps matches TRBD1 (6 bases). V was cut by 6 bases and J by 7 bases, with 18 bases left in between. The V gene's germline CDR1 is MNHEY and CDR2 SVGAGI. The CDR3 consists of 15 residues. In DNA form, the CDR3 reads TGTGCCAGCAGCCCCTTGGGGGGGGCGGCTGAAAAACTGTTTTTT. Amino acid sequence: CASSPLGGAAEKLFF.

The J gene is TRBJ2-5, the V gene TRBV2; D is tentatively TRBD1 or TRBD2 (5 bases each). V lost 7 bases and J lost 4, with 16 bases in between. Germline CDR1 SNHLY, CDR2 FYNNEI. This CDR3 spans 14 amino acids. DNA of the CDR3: TGTGCCAGCACCCCTCTGGCAGGGACAGAGACCCAGTACTTC. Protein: CASTPLAGTETQYF.

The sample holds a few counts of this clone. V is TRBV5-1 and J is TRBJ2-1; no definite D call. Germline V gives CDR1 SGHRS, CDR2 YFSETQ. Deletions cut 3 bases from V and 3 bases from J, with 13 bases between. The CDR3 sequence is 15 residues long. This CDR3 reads CASSSTTQGYNEQFF. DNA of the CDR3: TGCGCCAGCAGCTCAACGACACAAGGCTACAATGAGCAGTTCTTC.

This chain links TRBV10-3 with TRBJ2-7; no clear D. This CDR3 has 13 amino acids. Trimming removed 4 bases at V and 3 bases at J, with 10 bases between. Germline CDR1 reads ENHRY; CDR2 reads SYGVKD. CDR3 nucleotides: TGTGCCATCAGTGTGGGGTCCCTCTACGAGCAGTACTTC. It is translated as CAISVGSLYEQYF.

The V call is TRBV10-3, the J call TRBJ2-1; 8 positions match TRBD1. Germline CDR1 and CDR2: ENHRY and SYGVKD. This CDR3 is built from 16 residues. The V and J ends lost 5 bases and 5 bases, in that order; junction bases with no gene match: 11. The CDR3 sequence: CAISPTGGTLNNEQFF. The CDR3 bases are TGTGCCATCAGTCCTACAGGGGGGACCCTTAACAATGAGCAGTTCTTC.

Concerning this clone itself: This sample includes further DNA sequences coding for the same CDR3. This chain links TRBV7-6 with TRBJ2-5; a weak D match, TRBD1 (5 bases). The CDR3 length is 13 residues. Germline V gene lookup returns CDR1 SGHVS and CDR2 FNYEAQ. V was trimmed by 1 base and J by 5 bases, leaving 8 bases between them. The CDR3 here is CASSLGQGETQYF. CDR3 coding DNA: TGTGCCAGCAGCTTAGGTCAGGGCGAGACCCAGTACTTC. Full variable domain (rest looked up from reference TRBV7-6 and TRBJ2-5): GAGVSQSPRYKVTKRGQDVALRCDPISGHVSLYWYRQALGQGPEFLTYFNYEAQQDKSGLPNDRFSAERPEGSISTLTIQRTEQRDSAMYRCASSLGQGETQYFGPGTRLLVL.

CDR3 in amino acids: CASSPPRAPSYEQYF. CDR3 bases: TGTGCCAGCAGCCCCCCCCGCGCTCCCAGCTACGAGCAGTACTTC. J is TRBJ2-7 and V is TRBV11-2; D gene ambiguous. CDR1 and CDR2 from the germline V gene are SGHAT and FQNNGV. V was pared by 5 bases and J by 3 bases, with 17 bases between. The length of the CDR3 is 15 residues. The full variable domain, in which reference TRBV11-2 and TRBJ2-7 provide the parts outside the CDR3, is EAGVAQSPRYKIIEKRQSVAFWCNPISGHATLYWYQQILGQGPKLLIQFQNNGVVDDSQLPKDRFSAERLKGVDSTLKIQPAKLEDSAVYLCASSPPRAPSYEQYFGPGTRLTVT.

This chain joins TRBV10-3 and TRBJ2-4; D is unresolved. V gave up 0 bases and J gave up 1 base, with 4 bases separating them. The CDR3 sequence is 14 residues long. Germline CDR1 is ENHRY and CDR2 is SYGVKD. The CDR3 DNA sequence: TGTGCCATCAGTGAGTCGGGGGCCAAAAACATTCAGTACTTC. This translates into CAISESGAKNIQYF.

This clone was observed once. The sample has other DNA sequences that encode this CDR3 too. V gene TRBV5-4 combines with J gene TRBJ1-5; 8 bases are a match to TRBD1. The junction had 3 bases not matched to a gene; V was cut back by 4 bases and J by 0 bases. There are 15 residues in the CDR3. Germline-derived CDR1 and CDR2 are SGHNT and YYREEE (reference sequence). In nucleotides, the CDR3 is TGTGCCAGCAGCCCCGGGACAGGTAGCAATCAGCCCCAGCATTTT. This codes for CASSPGTGSNQPQHF.

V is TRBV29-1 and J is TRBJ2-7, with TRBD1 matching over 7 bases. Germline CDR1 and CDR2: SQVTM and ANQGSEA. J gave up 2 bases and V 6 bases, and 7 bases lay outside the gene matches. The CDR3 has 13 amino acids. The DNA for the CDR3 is TGCAGCGTCGTCAGACAGGGTGCCTACGAGCAGTACTTC. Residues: CSVVRQGAYEQYF.

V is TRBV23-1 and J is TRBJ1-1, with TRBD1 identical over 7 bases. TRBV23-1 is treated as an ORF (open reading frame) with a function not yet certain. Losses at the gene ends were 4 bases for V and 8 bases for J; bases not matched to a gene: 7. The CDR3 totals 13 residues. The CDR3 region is CASSPSTGPEAFF. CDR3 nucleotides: TGCGCCAGCAGTCCCTCGACAGGGCCCGAAGCTTTCTTT.

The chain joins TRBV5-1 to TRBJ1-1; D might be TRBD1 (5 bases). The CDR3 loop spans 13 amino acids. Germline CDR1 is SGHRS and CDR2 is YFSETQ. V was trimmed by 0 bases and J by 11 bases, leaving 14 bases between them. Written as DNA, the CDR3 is TGCGCCAGCAGCTTGGGTGGGCCGAACAGGGCTTTCTTT. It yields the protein CASSLGGPNRAFF.

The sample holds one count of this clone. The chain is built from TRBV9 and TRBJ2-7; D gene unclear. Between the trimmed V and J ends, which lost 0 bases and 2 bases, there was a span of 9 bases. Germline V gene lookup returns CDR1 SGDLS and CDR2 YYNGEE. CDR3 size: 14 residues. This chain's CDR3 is CASSVDGEAYEQYF. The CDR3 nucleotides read TGTGCCAGCAGCGTAGATGGAGAAGCCTACGAGCAGTACTTC.

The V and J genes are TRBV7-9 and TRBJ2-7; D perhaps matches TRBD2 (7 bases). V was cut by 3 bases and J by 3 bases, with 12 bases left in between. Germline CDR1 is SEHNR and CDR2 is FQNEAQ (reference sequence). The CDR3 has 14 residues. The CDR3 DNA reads TGTGCCAGCAGCTTTGGCGGGGGCATCTACGAGCAGTACTTC. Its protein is CASSFGGGIYEQYF.

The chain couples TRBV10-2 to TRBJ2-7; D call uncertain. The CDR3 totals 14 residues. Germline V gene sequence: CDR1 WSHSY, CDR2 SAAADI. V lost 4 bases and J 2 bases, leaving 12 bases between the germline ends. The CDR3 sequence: CASSGDNSPYEQYF. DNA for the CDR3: TGCGCCAGCAGTGGAGACAATAGCCCCTACGAGCAGTACTTC.